This T cell receptor beta chain was captured in a study of blood T cell repertoires in COVID-19. The V gene lost 8 bases and the J gene lost 6 bases, with 15 bases spanning the gap. This CDR3 is 13 amino acids long. CDR1 and CDR2 (germline): SGHTA, FQGNSA. At least ten counts were recorded for this clone. Profiling relied on immunoSEQ multiplex PCR, and the TCRdb table lists in-frame clones only, not all of them. The repertoire holds 200,000 to 250,000 clones, with roughly four fifths as singletons. This clonotype was sampled from a woman in her thirties or forties with acute COVID-19. Specimen: PBMCs or T cells enriched from blood (not recorded which). V usage is TRBV7-2 and J usage is TRBJ2-3; TRBD2 is a possible D gene (5 bases). The CDR3 reads CASVRALGDTQYF. The CDR3, as DNA: TGTGCCAGCGTGAGGGCCCTGGGGGATACGCAGTATTTT. The full variable domain, rest sourced from reference TRBV7-2 and TRBJ2-3, is GAGVSQSPSNKVTEKGKDVELRCDPISGHTALYWYRQSLGQGLEFLIYFQGNSAPDKSGLPSDRFSAERTGGSVSTLTIQRTQQEDSAVYLCASVRALGDTQYFGPGTRLTVL.